This TCR beta chain came from a study of T cell repertoires in cytomegalovirus infection. The wider study: Use of recently identified HLA-C-restricted and well-studied HLA-B-restricted CMV epitopes was part of the study. CMV infection plus the matching HLA type was flagged by public TCR beta signatures. The study, taken as a whole, reports: HLA-C-restricted CMV-specific TCR beta clonotypes were dominant in the ex vivo response.

This clonotype was observed a few times. Its antigen is not identified. TCRdb independently ran MiXCR on the reads; one entry per CDR3 protein. Among some 480,000 distinct CDR3 sequences, around 35% were seen once, and the ten largest hold 17%. The sequence came from a human donor in good health (CMV status not recorded). Some clones in this sample may be carry-over from other donors' samples. The sequenced sample was cultured PBMCs, obtained from culture after CMV antigen stimulation.

CDR3 sequence reads: CASSLHLAGGGETQYF. In nucleotides, the CDR3 is TGTGCCAGCAGCTTACACCTAGCGGGAGGCGGGGAGACCCAGTACTTC. This sequence joins TRBV7-9 and TRBJ2-5; 11 nucleotides agree with TRBD2. The V segment lost 2 bases and the J segment 5 bases; nucleotides outside the gene matches: 7. CDR3 length: 16 amino acids. CDR1 SEHNR and CDR2 FQNEAQ come from the germline V gene (reference sequence).